This is a list of T cell receptor beta chains from one sample in a study of blood T cell repertoires in COVID-19. Sequencing was performed with immunoSEQ multiplex PCR; in TCRdb, only in-frame clones are kept and a portion is missing. There are approximately 190,000 clones in the sample; nearly 90% occur only once, and about 6.6% lies in the top ten. The sample was peripheral blood. These receptors all stem from a woman in her 40s who had recovered from COVID-19. CDR3s include the opening cysteine and the closing phenylalanine or tryptophan. A D gene is named only where the DNA matches it firmly. Only part of the rows carry a size: once, few, many, or a class if the clone is expanded.

D | J | V | size | DNA | CDR3
TRBD2 | TRBJ2-3 | TRBV7-9 | once | TGTGCCAGCATTGAGGGGAGCGGGAGTAGGGATACGCAGTATTTT | CASIEGSGSRDTQYF
TRBD2 | TRBJ2-3 | TRBV15 | . | TGTGCCACCAGCGGCAATAGCGGGGAATTCACAGATACGCAGTATTTT | CATSGNSGEFTDTQYF
TRBD2 | TRBJ2-1 | TRBV11-2 | . | TGTGCCAGCACCCTAGGACTAGCGGGAGCCGTCGAGCAGTTCTTC | CASTLGLAGAVEQFF
. | TRBJ2-7 | TRBV28 | . | TGTGCCAGCAGTCGGACAGCCTACGAGCAGTACTTC | CASSRTAYEQYF
. | TRBJ1-5 | TRBV28 | . | TGTGCCAGCGGGGCGTCTGGACAGCCCCAGCATTTT | CASGASGQPQHF
TRBD1 | TRBJ2-2 | TRBV7-2 | . | TGTGCCAGCAGCTCCGCCGGGACAGGGGGATCGGGGGAGCTGTTTTTT | CASSSAGTGGSGELFF
TRBD1 | TRBJ1-2 | TRBV2 | . | TGTGCCAGCAGTGAAGTAGGGGGCTTTGGCTACACCTTC | CASSEVGGFGYTF
. | TRBJ2-1 | TRBV3-1/TRBV3-2 | . | TGTGCCAGCAGCCAAGACGATCCTACCTACAATGAGCAGTTCTTC | CASSQDDPTYNEQFF
TRBD1 | TRBJ2-1 | TRBV7-9 | . | TGTGCCAGCACCGCGGACAGGGGTTCCTACAATGAGCAGTTCTTC | CASTADRGSYNEQFF
TRBD1 | TRBJ1-1 | TRBV18 | . | TGTGCCAGCTCTCAAGAACAGGGGAGGAACACTGAAGCTTTCTTT | CASSQEQGRNTEAFF
TRBD1 | TRBJ1-5 | TRBV28 | . | TGTGCCACGGACAGGGATTATAGCAATCAGCCCCAGCATTTT | CATDRDYSNQPQHF
TRBD1 | TRBJ1-1 | TRBV10-3 | once | TGTGCCATCAGTCAGGGGGGCTATATGAACACTGAAGCTTTCTTT | CAISQGGYMNTEAFF
TRBD1 | TRBJ1-1 | TRBV28 | . | TGTGCCAGCAGTTCGCGCAGGGGGCGAGCTGAAGCTTTCTTT | CASSSRRGRAEAFF
. | TRBJ2-3 | TRBV4-3 | . | TGCGCCAGCAGCCAAGATCCTGCAGGGAAAGGTACAGATACGCAGTATTTT | CASSQDPAGKGTDTQYF
. | TRBJ1-1 | TRBV19 | . | TGTGCCAGTAGGAGGAGGACTAAGAACACTGAAGCTTTCTTT | CASRRRTKNTEAFF
. | TRBJ2-1 | TRBV20-1 | . | TGCAGTGCTAGTGGTGCGCGGGGCCCCGGAAATGAGCAGTTCTTC | CSASGARGPGNEQFF